The 2 T cell receptor beta chains listed next were all sequenced from one sample in a study of blood T cell repertoires in COVID-19. Sequenced by immunoSEQ multiplex PCR; TCRdb stores in-frame clones only, minus some. This sample has tens of thousands of clones, with about 91% found just once. Sample: peripheral blood. The source of these receptors is a woman aged 50 to 65 with active COVID-19.

The gene calls are TRBV5-1 and TRBJ2-5, with D tentatively TRBD2 (5 bases). CDR3 length equals 12 residues. Germline CDR1 SGHRS, CDR2 YFSETQ. Trimming cost V 3 bases and J 3 bases, with 6 bases left between them. In nucleotides, the CDR3 is TGCGCCAGCAGCTCCGGGGAAGAGACCCAGTACTTC. It is translated as CASSSGEETQYF.

This clone has just a few counts. The gene calls are TRBV28 and TRBJ1-1; no firm D call. The CDR3 consists of 14 residues. Germline CDR1 and CDR2: MDHEN and SYDVKM. Trimming removed 5 bases at V and 2 bases at J, with 12 bases between. This CDR3 reads CASSPHRVNTEAFF. The CDR3 coding sequence is TGTGCCAGCAGTCCCCACAGAGTTAACACTGAAGCTTTCTTT.